These T cell receptor beta chains were read from a single sample in a study of beta chain features in type 1 diabetes. Only in-frame clones appear in the TCRdb table, and some are missing; sequencing was by immunoSEQ multiplex PCR. The table lists a few hundred thousand clones, roughly an eighth of them singletons. Sample: naive CD4+ T cells from blood. Source of these receptors: a man in his thirties or forties with type 1 diabetes. The CDR3 runs from the conserved cysteine through the conserved F or W. A D gene is named only where the DNA matches it firmly. Clone size is not always given. Where it is, it says once, few, many or a class for expanded clones.

few,TRBV6-5,TRBJ2-1,TRBD2,TGTGCCAGCAGCTATCGGACTAGCGGGAGGGATGAGCAGTTCTTC,CASSYRTSGRDEQFF
few,TRBV4-3,TRBJ1-2,NA,TGCGCCAGCAGCCAAGTCTGGACAGAAGAAATCTATGGCTACACCTTC,CASSQVWTEEIYGYTF
NA,TRBV4-2,TRBJ2-3,NA,TGTGCCAGCAGCCAAGTCGAGACAGATACGCAGTATTTT,CASSQVETDTQYF
few,TRBV29-1,TRBJ2-5,NA,TGCAGCTTTGGCGTGGTAGAAGAGACCCAGTACTTC,CSFGVVEETQYF
NA,TRBV15,TRBJ1-5,NA,TGTGCCACCAGCAGAGAATATGATCAGCCCCAGCATTTT,CATSREYDQPQHF
NA,TRBV27,TRBJ2-3,NA,TGTGCCAGCAGCCGAGGGTGGGGGGGCACAGATACGCAGTATTTT,CASSRGWGGTDTQYF
NA,TRBV7-2,TRBJ2-3,NA,TGTGCCAGCAGCTTCGACTCTAGCACAGATACGCAGTATTTT,CASSFDSSTDTQYF
few,TRBV19,TRBJ2-3,NA,TGTGCCAGTAGCCGTTCAGGAACCACAGATACGCAGTATTTT,CASSRSGTTDTQYF
NA,TRBV5-1,TRBJ1-2,NA,TGCGCCAGCAGCTTGGAGGCAGGCTATGGCTACACCTTC,CASSLEAGYGYTF
few,TRBV5-6,TRBJ2-7,TRBD2,TGTGCCAGCAGCCCGGGGGGCTACGAGCAGTACTTC,CASSPGGYEQYF
NA,TRBV7-9,TRBJ2-1,TRBD2,TGTGCCAGCAGCTTAGGGCGGCGGGAGAGCAATGAGCAGTTCTTC,CASSLGRRESNEQFF
few,TRBV6-1,TRBJ2-5,NA,TGTGCCAGCAGTGAAGGAGCGGCCCCCCAAGAGACCCAGTACTTC,CASSEGAAPQETQYF
few,TRBV2,TRBJ2-2,NA,TGTGCCAGCAGCTGGGACTCCACCGGGGAGCTGTTTTTT,CASSWDSTGELFF
NA,TRBV11-2,TRBJ2-1,NA,TGTGCCAGCAGCTTATCCCTGTCAGGGTACAATGAGCAGTTCTTC,CASSLSLSGYNEQFF
few,TRBV10-3,TRBJ2-2,NA,TGTGCCATCAGTGCCCGAGACACCGGGGAGCTGTTTTTT,CAISARDTGELFF
few,TRBV7-9,TRBJ2-5,NA,TGTGCCAGCAGCTTAGGTTCCCTCCGCGGGGAGACCCAGTACTTC,CASSLGSLRGETQYF
few,TRBV18,TRBJ2-4,NA,TGTGCCAGCTCACCACCGGGCCTCAAAAACATTCAGTACTTC,CASSPPGLKNIQYF
NA,TRBV5-1,TRBJ2-6,NA,TGCGCCAGCAGCCCACCGGGGTTACCTGGGGCCAACGTCCTGACTTTC,CASSPPGLPGANVLTF
NA,TRBV14,TRBJ2-1,TRBD2,TGTGCCAGCAGCCAAGCCGGGACTAGCTTTAACAGTGAGCAGTTCTTC,CASSQAGTSFNSEQFF
NA,TRBV5-5,TRBJ2-2,TRBD2,TGTGCCAGCAGCCCCCTCGGGAGGGCTGGCGGGGAGCTGTTTTTT,CASSPLGRAGGELFF
few,TRBV28,TRBJ2-3,TRBD2,TGTGCCAGCAGTTCCGGACTAGTGGCAGATACGCAGTATTTT,CASSSGLVADTQYF
few,TRBV7-9,TRBJ1-2,NA,TGTGCCAGCAGCTTAGAGCAGGGCGGCTACACCTTC,CASSLEQGGYTF
few,TRBV5-1,TRBJ2-5,TRBD1,TGCGCCAGCAGCTCCGGGACAGCCGTTCTGGGAGAGACCCAGTACTTC,CASSSGTAVLGETQYF
NA,TRBV7-9,TRBJ1-1,NA,TGTGCCAGCAGCTCTGGTCCCTCAAGAGGCACTGAAGCTTTCTTT,CASSSGPSRGTEAFF
few,TRBV7-9,TRBJ2-3,TRBD2,TGTGCCAGCAGCTTTACTAGCGGCACAGATACGCAGTATTTT,CASSFTSGTDTQYF
NA,TRBV5-4,TRBJ1-1,NA,TGTGCCAGCAGCCGGGGGGGCCTACCGAACACTGAAGCTTTCTTT,CASSRGGLPNTEAFF
few,TRBV7-9,TRBJ2-1,TRBD2,TGTGCCAGCAGGCCTACTAGCGGGAGCGCCCACAATGAGCAGTTCTTC,CASRPTSGSAHNEQFF
few,TRBV7-2,TRBJ2-3,NA,TGTGCCAGCAGCTTAGCTTACTGGAGTGGCACAGATACGCAGTATTTT,CASSLAYWSGTDTQYF
NA,TRBV28,TRBJ1-5,NA,TGTGCCAGCAGTTTATCCCGGGGGCCCCAGCATTTT,CASSLSRGPQHF
few,TRBV7-2,TRBJ2-1,NA,TGTGCCAGCAGCTTGGCCGTCGCATACAATGAGCAGTTCTTC,CASSLAVAYNEQFF
NA,TRBV2,TRBJ2-1,TRBD2,TGTGCCAGCACCCGGGGGGGCCCCTACAATGAGCAGTTCTTC,CASTRGGPYNEQFF
few,TRBV29-1,TRBJ2-3,NA,TGCAGCGTAGGAGACAGCCAATTCACAGATACGCAGTATTTT,CSVGDSQFTDTQYF
few,TRBV18,TRBJ1-3,NA,TGTGCCAGCTCACCCTCGGAGGGCGGCTCTGGAAACACCATATATTTT,CASSPSEGGSGNTIYF
NA,TRBV18,TRBJ1-1,TRBD1,TGTGCCAGCTCACCGGGGACAGGATCAGGCACTGAAGCTTTCTTT,CASSPGTGSGTEAFF
NA,TRBV30,TRBJ2-6,NA,TGTGCCTGGAGTTCGGGCAGGGCTGGGGCCAACGTCCTGACTTTC,CAWSSGRAGANVLTF
NA,TRBV28,TRBJ2-7,TRBD1,TGTGCCAGCAGGGGGGAACAGGGGTCCGGGCAGTACTTC,CASRGEQGSGQYF
NA,TRBV18,TRBJ2-7,NA,TGTGCCAGCTCACCCCCCGCTGAGCGCGAGCAGTACTTC,CASSPPAEREQYF
few,TRBV27,TRBJ1-1,NA,TGTGCCAGCACCGAGACTGAAGCTTTCTTT,CASTETEAFF
few,TRBV19,TRBJ2-6,NA,TGTGCCAGTAGTCGCCGCGGGATTCGCTCTGGGGCCAACGTCCTGACTTTC,CASSRRGIRSGANVLTF
NA,TRBV7-6,TRBJ2-7,NA,TGTGCCAGCAGCCCCCGGACAGAGCACTCCTACGAGCAGTACTTC,CASSPRTEHSYEQYF
NA,TRBV5-8,TRBJ1-1,TRBD1,TGTGCCAGCAGCTTTGGGGTCGGGGGGACAGGATTTTACACTGAAGCTTTCTTT,CASSFGVGGTGFYTEAFF
NA,TRBV4-2,TRBJ1-1,NA,TGTGCCAGCAGCCAAGACCACACGGGAGGGACTGAAGCTTTCTTT,CASSQDHTGGTEAFF
NA,TRBV7-2,TRBJ2-7,TRBD2,TGTGCCAGCAGCCGGGGGGGGGCGGAACGCGAGCAGTACTTC,CASSRGGAEREQYF
few,TRBV7-9,TRBJ1-1,NA,TGTGCCAGCAGCTTACCGCCGGGACTTGCTGAAGCTTTCTTT,CASSLPPGLAEAFF
NA,TRBV28,TRBJ2-7,TRBD2,TGTGCCAGCAGTTTATCCCTAGCGGGAGGGTTCGGAGAGCAGTACTTC,CASSLSLAGGFGEQYF
few,TRBV2,TRBJ2-4,TRBD1,TGTGCCAGCAGTGCCCTCGGGACAGAGAAAAACATTCAGTACTTC,CASSALGTEKNIQYF
few,TRBV11-2,TRBJ2-3,TRBD2,TGTGCCAGCAGCCCCGGGACTAGCGCCTACACAGATACGCAGTATTTT,CASSPGTSAYTDTQYF
NA,TRBV7-2,TRBJ1-1,NA,TGTGCCAGCAGCAATCAGGTGAACACTGAAGCTTTCTTT,CASSNQVNTEAFF
few,TRBV6-5,TRBJ1-2,NA,TGTGCCAGCAGTGTCAACACAGGGATCTATGGCTACACCTTC,CASSVNTGIYGYTF
few,TRBV7-9,TRBJ1-5,NA,TGTGCCAGCAGCTTTGCAGATAATCAGCCCCAGCATTTT,CASSFADNQPQHF
few,TRBV28,TRBJ2-5,TRBD2,TGTGCCAGCAGTCCTGCGGGAGGGTTAGCGACCCAGTACTTC,CASSPAGGLATQYF
few,TRBV7-6,TRBJ1-4,NA,TGTGCCAGCTCCCAGTTCGCTTTCTCAACTAATGAAAAACTGTTTTTT,CASSQFAFSTNEKLFF
NA,TRBV2,TRBJ2-3,NA,TGTGCCAGCAGTTCGACTAGGACAGATACGCAGTATTTT,CASSSTRTDTQYF
few,TRBV6-5,TRBJ2-1,NA,TGTGCCAGCAGTTACTCCCCGGGCCGGAGGGAGCAGTTCTTC,CASSYSPGRREQFF
few,TRBV7-9,TRBJ2-2,TRBD1,TGTGCCAGCAGCTTAAAACAGGGGATGTCCGGGGAGCTGTTTTTT,CASSLKQGMSGELFF
few,TRBV5-1,TRBJ2-7,NA,TGCGCCAGCAGCCACCCCGGCAGGGCAGCGGAGCAGTACTTC,CASSHPGRAAEQYF
NA,TRBV4-2,TRBJ2-7,TRBD2,TGTGCCAGCAGCCAAGCCTGGCTAGCGGGAGGCATGGGGGGCGAGCAGTACTTC,CASSQAWLAGGMGGEQYF
few,TRBV18,TRBJ2-3,TRBD2,TGTGCCAGCTCACCGACTAGCGGGAGTTCAGATACGCAGTATTTT,CASSPTSGSSDTQYF
few,TRBV5-1,TRBJ2-3,TRBD1,TGCGCCAGCATGTCGGACAGGGATGGGAGTACGCAGTATTTT,CASMSDRDGSTQYF
few,TRBV28,TRBJ2-1,NA,TGTGCCAGCACCCGGGGACACTACAATGAGCAGTTCTTC,CASTRGHYNEQFF